This T cell receptor (beta chain) is drawn from a study of T cell repertoires in aging, cancer and after chemotherapy. Points from the study as a whole: Rebound thymic output was suggested by rising median generation probability during chemotherapy in each cancer cohort.

By share, this clonotype ranks as large. Its target is not known. TCR beta rearrangements were amplified from peripheral blood genomic DNA. This CDR3 is 13 amino acids long. The V gene's germline CDR1 is MNHNS and CDR2 SASEGT. The V and J ends lost 6 bases and 3 bases respectively, with 11 bases between them. Rearranged V-D-J TRB sequences were amplified with a mixed TRB-A/B primer pool. TCRdb independently ran MiXCR on the multiplex PCR reads; one entry per CDR3 protein. The sample consists of 900 to 950 distinct CDR3 sequences, about 32% of them appearing once. This receptor was taken from a human donor with a solid tumor. Sample: blood. The rearrangement uses TRBV6-1 and TRBJ2-5; D is possibly TRBD1 or TRBD2 (5 bases each). CDR3 nucleotides: TGTGCCAGCAGCGACGGGGCCGAAGAGACCCAGTACTTC. Amino acid sequence: CASSDGAEETQYF.